Listed here are 22 T cell receptor beta chains from one sample, sequenced in a study of memory CD4+ T cells and cytomegalovirus serostatus. Clones were sequenced by immunoSEQ multiplex PCR, and TCRdb holds only the in-frame ones, with some missing. The data hold fewer than 40,000 clones, with over 60% observed a single time. Single viable CD3+CD4+CD8-CD45RO+ cells were sorted as the memory CD4+ T cells. Sequenced input: memory CD4+ T cells from blood. The source of these receptors is an adult in good health and CMV-seronegative.

J is TRBJ1-5 and V is TRBV5-1, with 7 bases aligning to TRBD1. Germline V CDR1 and CDR2: SGHRS, YFSETQ. The CDR3 spans 14 residues. With 0 bases clipped from V and 7 bases from J, the junction kept 4 bases outside the gene matches. CDR3 residues: CASSLDRGEQPQHF. The CDR3 bases are TGCGCCAGCAGCTTGGACAGGGGCGAACAGCCCCAGCATTTT.

This clone was recorded a few times. The gene calls are TRBV2 and TRBJ2-2, with a tentative D call TRBD2 (5 bases). The CDR3 is made up of 14 amino acids. The V gene lost 3 bases and the J gene lost 4 bases, with 9 bases spanning the gap. Germline CDR1 is SNHLY and CDR2 is FYNNEI. CDR3 in DNA: TGTGCCAGCAGTGATAACGGGGTCACCGGGGAGCTGTTTTTT. Its translation is CASSDNGVTGELFF.

For this clone: Its ends do not fully match the called genes, so a read error is possible. The gene calls are TRBV7-7 and TRBJ2-5; possibly TRBD1 or TRBD2 for D (5 bases each). Germline lookup yields CDR1 SSHAT and CDR2 FNYEAQ (reference sequence). The CDR3 is made up of 14 amino acids. The CDR3 coding sequence is TGTGCTAGCAGCCCCGGGACCAACCAAGAGACCCAGTACTTC. It is translated as CASSPGTNQETQYF.

The chain carries TRBV4-2 and TRBJ2-5; tentatively, D is TRBD2 (6 bases). With 0 bases removed from V and 3 bases from J, the gap between germline ends came to 17 bases. There are 17 residues in the CDR3. CDR1 is LGHNA, CDR2 YNFKEQ, per germline. The CDR3 here is CASSQDDSGDGEETQYF. In DNA, the CDR3 is TGTGCCAGCAGCCAAGATGATTCGGGGGATGGTGAAGAGACCCAGTACTTC.

The chain combines TRBV19 with TRBJ2-1; D is perhaps TRBD2 (5 bases). V lost 2 bases and J 0 bases, leaving 20 bases between the germline ends. The CDR3 contains 19 residues. Germline lookup yields CDR1 LNHDA and CDR2 SQIVND (reference sequence). The CDR3 reads CASSIWSRGGRSSYNEQFF. The CDR3 bases are TGTGCCAGTAGTATATGGAGCCGGGGTGGCCGAAGCTCCTACAATGAGCAGTTCTTC.

The chain joins TRBV6-1 to TRBJ1-2, with D perhaps matching TRBD1 (5 bases). CDR1 and CDR2 from the germline V gene are MNHNS and SASEGT. This CDR3 has 10 amino acids. The V and J ends lost 6 bases and 10 bases respectively, with 9 bases between them. CDR3 coding DNA: TGTGCCAGCAGACAGGAACACTACACCTTC. Amino acid sequence: CASRQEHYTF.

This chain uses TRBV6-5 with TRBJ1-1, with D perhaps TRBD1 (5 bases). Germline loops: CDR1 MNHEY, CDR2 SVGAGI. V lost 7 bases, J lost 5 bases, and 14 bases lay in between. This CDR3 contains 13 residues. The CDR3, as DNA: TGTGCCAGCATCCTACCCGGGGGGACTGAAGCTTTCTTT. Its protein is CASILPGGTEAFF.

This clone was detected only a few times. The J gene is TRBJ1-1, the V gene TRBV10-3, with unresolved D. The germline gives CDR1 ENHRY, CDR2 SYGVKD. This CDR3 has 14 amino acids. Deletions cut 0 bases from V and 4 bases from J, with 9 bases between. DNA of the CDR3: TGTGCCATCAGTGAGTCGGCAAGGAGCACTGAAGCTTTCTTT. Residues: CAISESARSTEAFF.

CDR3 nucleotide sequence: TGTGCCTGGAGTGATCCTAGCGGGGCAGATACGCAGTATTTT. Its protein is CAWSDPSGADTQYF. The V gene is TRBV30, the J gene TRBJ2-3; 9 positions agree with TRBD2. The germline gives CDR1 GTSNPN, CDR2 SVGIG (reference sequence). V lost 1 base, J lost 4 bases, and 3 bases stayed unmatched. This CDR3 has 14 amino acids.

The chain links TRBV6-5 to TRBJ1-1; 8 nucleotides line up with TRBD1. The V gene end was trimmed by 4 bases and the J gene end by 0 bases; junction bases not matched to a gene: 7. CDR1 is MNHEY, CDR2 SVGAGI, per germline. This CDR3 has 16 residues. CDR3 bases: TGTGCCAGCAGTTTTAACAGGGGGTTTATGAACACTGAAGCTTTCTTT. Translation gives CASSFNRGFMNTEAFF.

CDR3 sequence: CASSSAEGKTQYF. The CDR3 DNA is TGTGCCAGCAGCTCGGCTGAAGGAAAAACGCAGTATTTT. The chain employs TRBV5-5 and TRBJ2-3; D not resolved. The ends were cut back, 3 bases at V and 9 bases at J, with 14 bases in the middle. This CDR3 comprises 13 residues. The germline V gene encodes CDR1 SGHKS and CDR2 YYEKEE (reference sequence).

In this sample, this clone turned up once. The chain uses TRBV19 and TRBJ2-5; D not resolved. Deletions cut 3 bases from V and 2 bases from J, with 1 base between. The CDR3 is 11 amino acids. CDR1 LNHDA and CDR2 SQIVND come from the germline V gene (reference sequence). For the CDR3, the DNA is TGTGCCAGTAGTATTCAAGAGACCCAGTACTTC. Its protein is CASSIQETQYF.

The chain recombines TRBV5-4 with TRBJ2-5; D is possibly TRBD2 (6 bases). V was clipped by 3 bases and J by 1 base, with 13 bases between them. The germline gives CDR1 SGHNT, CDR2 YYREEE (reference sequence). CDR3 length: 15 residues. The CDR3 here is CASSSPRGLQETQYF. In DNA, the CDR3 is TGTGCCAGCAGCTCCCCGAGGGGACTCCAAGAGACCCAGTACTTC.

The chain joins TRBV11-3 to TRBJ2-3; TRBD1 might be the D (5 bases). The CDR3 runs to 12 residues. Trimming shortened V by 1 base and J by 8 bases, and 7 bases separated the two germline ends. In germline, CDR1 is SGHNT, CDR2 YENEEA. The CDR3 spells CASSLGQGTQYF. DNA for the CDR3: TGTGCCAGCAGCTTAGGCCAGGGTACGCAGTATTTT.

This sequence joins TRBV6-1 and TRBJ1-2, with TRBD1 as a possible D gene (5 bases). The germline V and J ends were trimmed by 6 bases and 4 bases, with 9 bases remaining between them. Germline lookup yields CDR1 MNHNS and CDR2 SASEGT. The CDR3 sequence is 12 residues long. DNA of the CDR3: TGTGCCAGCAGGAGGGGTGGCTATGGCTACACCTTC. Translating it yields CASRRGGYGYTF.

The chain is built from TRBV6-5 and TRBJ1-2; D is unresolved. The CDR3 is 14 amino acids. Germline loops: CDR1 MNHEY, CDR2 SVGAGI. The V end was cut by 0 bases, the J end by 8 bases, with 13 bases between. CDR3 DNA: TGTGCCAGCAGTTACTCGATAGCAGTGAGGGGCTACACCTTC. This gives the protein CASSYSIAVRGYTF.

The chain employs TRBV6-1 and TRBJ1-4; D uncertain. The CDR3 consists of 15 residues. Germline CDR1 reads MNHNS; CDR2 reads SASEGT. The V and J ends lost 7 bases and 6 bases respectively, with 18 bases between them. The CDR3 loop is CASTSTAIAHEKLFF. The CDR3 coding sequence is TGTGCCAGCACCTCGACGGCGATAGCTCATGAAAAACTGTTTTTT.

The chain is built from TRBV25-1 and TRBJ2-3, with TRBD1 identical over 10 bases. Trimming at V came to 10 bases and at J to 1 base, leaving 5 bases not matched to a gene. The CDR3 is 14 amino acids. CDR1 MGHDK and CDR2 SYGVNS come from the germline V gene. Here the CDR3 reads CATGQGVGTDTQYF. The CDR3, as DNA: TGTGCCACCGGACAGGGGGTTGGCACAGATACGCAGTATTTT.

This sequence joins TRBV11-2 and TRBJ1-6, with D perhaps matching TRBD1 (5 bases). In germline, CDR1 is SGHAT, CDR2 FQNNGV. The V and J ends lost 4 bases and 10 bases respectively, with 17 bases between them. CDR3 length: 15 residues. This CDR3 reads CASSWSPDRDSPLHF. DNA for the CDR3: TGTGCCAGCAGCTGGAGCCCTGACAGAGACTCACCCCTCCACTTT.

The rearrangement joins TRBV7-8 to TRBJ2-7; D uncertain. Germline CDR1 reads SGHVS; CDR2 reads FQNEAQ. The CDR3 length is 13 residues. Trimming shortened V by 1 base and J by 3 bases, and 7 bases separated the two germline ends. The CDR3 here is CASSLELDYEQYF. In DNA form, the CDR3 reads TGTGCCAGCAGCTTAGAATTGGACTACGAGCAGTACTTC.

This sequence joins TRBV5-4 and TRBJ2-5, with 8 bases matching TRBD2. The CDR3 totals 16 residues. Germline V lookup: CDR1 SGHNT, CDR2 YYREEE (reference sequence). V trimming: 4 bases; J trimming: 2 bases; junction bases outside the gene matches: 10. CDR3 sequence: CASSGRTSLDQETQYF. The CDR3 DNA reads TGTGCCAGCAGCGGAAGGACTAGCCTAGATCAAGAGACCCAGTACTTC.

This clone was counted a single time. The chain employs TRBV7-9 and TRBJ2-5, with D perhaps matching TRBD1 or TRBD2 (5 bases each). Between the trimmed V and J ends, which lost 5 bases and 0 bases, there was a span of 10 bases. The CDR3 runs 14 residues. Germline V gene sequence: CDR1 SEHNR, CDR2 FQNEAQ (reference sequence). The CDR3 nucleotides are TGTGCCAGCAGCCCGGGGACGAACCAAGAGACCCAGTACTTC. Protein sequence: CASSPGTNQETQYF.